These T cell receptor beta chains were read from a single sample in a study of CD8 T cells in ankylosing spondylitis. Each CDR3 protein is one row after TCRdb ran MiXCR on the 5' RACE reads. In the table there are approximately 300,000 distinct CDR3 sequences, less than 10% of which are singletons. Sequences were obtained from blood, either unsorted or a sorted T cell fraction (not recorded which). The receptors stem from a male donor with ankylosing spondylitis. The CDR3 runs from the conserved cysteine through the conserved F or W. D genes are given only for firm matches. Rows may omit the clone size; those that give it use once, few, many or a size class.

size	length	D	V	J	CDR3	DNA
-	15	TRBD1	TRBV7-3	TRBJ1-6	CASSYTGGLDSPLHF	TGTGCCAGCAGCTACACAGGGGGCTTGGATTCACCCCTCCACTTT
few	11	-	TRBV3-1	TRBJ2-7	CASSTGHEQYF	TGTGCCAGCAGCACAGGACACGAGCAGTACTTC
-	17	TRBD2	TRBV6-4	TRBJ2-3	CASSVTGGPGSPNTQYF	TGTGCCAGCAGTGTAACGGGAGGCCCCGGTTCGCCAAATACGCAGTATTTT
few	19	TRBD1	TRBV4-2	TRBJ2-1	CASSPRGQGESRLYNEQFF	TGTGCCAGCAGCCCCCGGGGACAGGGAGAGTCGAGGCTCTACAATGAGCAGTTCTTC
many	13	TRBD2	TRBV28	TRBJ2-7	CAWRPSGLGEQYF	TGTGCCTGGCGGCCTAGCGGGTTGGGCGAGCAGTACTTC
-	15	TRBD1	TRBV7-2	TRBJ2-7	CASSPRAGTEYEQYF	TGTGCCAGCAGCCCCCGAGCTGGGACAGAGTACGAGCAGTACTTC
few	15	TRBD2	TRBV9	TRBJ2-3	CASSVVAGYTDTQYF	TGTGCCAGCAGCGTAGTAGCGGGATACACAGATACGCAGTATTTT
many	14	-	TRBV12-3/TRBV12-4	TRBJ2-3	CASSPGVSTDTQYF	TGTGCCAGCAGTCCCGGGGTGAGCACAGATACGCAGTATTTT
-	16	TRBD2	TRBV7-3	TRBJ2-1	CASSSGGAGTYNEQFF	TGTGCCAGCAGCTCCGGCGGAGCGGGAACCTACAATGAGCAGTTCTTC
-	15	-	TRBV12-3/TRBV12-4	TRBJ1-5	CASSLSRQFLRPQHF	TGTGCCAGCAGTTTGTCCCGACAGTTCCTTCGGCCCCAGCATTTT
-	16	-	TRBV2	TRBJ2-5	CASRRGLGGRGETQYF	TGTGCCAGCAGGCGTGGGTTAGGTGGTCGGGGAGAGACCCAGTACTTC
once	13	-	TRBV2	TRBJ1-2	CASQPEGNYGYTF	TGTGCCAGCCAACCGGAGGGTAACTATGGCTACACCTTC
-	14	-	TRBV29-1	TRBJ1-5	CSVGVGAGTQPQHF	TGCAGCGTGGGGGTGGGGGCAGGGACTCAGCCCCAGCATTTT
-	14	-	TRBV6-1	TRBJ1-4	CASSEQPRNEKLFF	TGTGCCAGCAGTGAACAGCCGCGTAATGAAAAACTGTTTTTT
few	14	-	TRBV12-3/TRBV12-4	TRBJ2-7	CASSDFGNSYEQYF	TGTGCCAGCAGTGATTTCGGGAACTCCTACGAGCAGTACTTC
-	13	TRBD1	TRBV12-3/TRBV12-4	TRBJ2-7	CASCSTGTYEQYF	TGTGCCAGCTGTTCGACAGGGACCTACGAGCAGTACTTC
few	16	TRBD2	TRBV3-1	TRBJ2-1	CASSQLGLSSYNEQFF	TGTGCCAGCAGCCAACTGGGACTAAGCTCCTACAATGAGCAGTTCTTC
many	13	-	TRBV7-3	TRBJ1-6	CASSSTYNSPLHF	TGTGCCAGCAGCTCGACGTATAATTCACCCCTCCACTTT
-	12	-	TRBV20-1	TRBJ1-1	CSARDGRTEAFF	TGCAGTGCTAGAGACGGACGGACTGAAGCTTTCTTT
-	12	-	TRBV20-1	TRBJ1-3	CSARGKGNTIYF	TGCAGTGCTAGAGGAAAGGGAAACACCATATATTTT
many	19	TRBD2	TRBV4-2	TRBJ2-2	CASSPDGLAGWGDTGELFF	TGTGCCAGCAGCCCGGACGGACTAGCGGGATGGGGTGACACCGGGGAGCTGTTTTTT
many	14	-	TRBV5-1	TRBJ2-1	CASSVLLQANEQFF	TGCGCCAGCAGCGTACTGTTACAAGCGAATGAGCAGTTCTTC
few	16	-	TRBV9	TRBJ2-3	CASSEGGTTFTDTQYF	TGTGCCAGCAGCGAGGGGGGGACTACATTCACAGATACGCAGTATTTT
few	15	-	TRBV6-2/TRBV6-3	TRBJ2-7	CASSYQGITSYEQYF	TGTGCCAGCAGTTACCAGGGAATCACCTCCTACGAGCAGTACTTC
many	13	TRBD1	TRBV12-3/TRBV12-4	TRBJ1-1	CASSYGRGTEAFF	TGTGCCAGCAGTTACGGCAGGGGGACTGAAGCTTTCTTT
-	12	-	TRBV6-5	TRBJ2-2	CASSYRGGELFF	TGTGCCAGCAGTTATAGGGGCGGGGAGCTGTTTTTT
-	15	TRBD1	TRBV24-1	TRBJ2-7	CATSEAGTANDEQYF	TGTGCCACCAGTGAGGCCGGGACAGCCAACGACGAGCAGTACTTC
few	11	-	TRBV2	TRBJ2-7	CASSRGGGQYF	TGTGCCAGCAGTCGAGGGGGTGGGCAGTACTTC
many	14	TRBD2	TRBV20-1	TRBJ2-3	CSATSGYDTDTQYF	TGCAGTGCTACTAGCGGGTATGACACAGATACGCAGTATTTT
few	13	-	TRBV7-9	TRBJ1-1	CASSSRGEDEAFF	TGTGCCAGCAGTTCTCGGGGGGAAGATGAAGCTTTCTTT
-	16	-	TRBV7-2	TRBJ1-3	CASSLVGGSSGNTIYF	TGTGCCAGCAGCTTAGTCGGCGGAAGCTCTGGAAACACCATATATTTT
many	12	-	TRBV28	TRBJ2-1	CASSSPDNEQFF	TGTGCCAGCAGTTCCCCCGACAATGAGCAGTTCTTC
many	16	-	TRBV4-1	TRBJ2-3	CASSPTLGRGTDTQYF	TGCGCCAGCAGCCCCACTTTAGGGCGCGGGACAGATACGCAGTATTTT
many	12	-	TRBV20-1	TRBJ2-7	CSARLWMDEQYF	TGCAGTGCTAGATTGTGGATGGACGAGCAGTACTTC
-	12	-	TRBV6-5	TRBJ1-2	CASSYGSYGYTF	TGTGCCAGCAGTTACGGATCCTATGGCTACACCTTC
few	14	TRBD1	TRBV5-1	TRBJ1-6	CASSLDRGRSPLHF	TGCGCCAGCAGCTTGGACAGGGGGCGTTCACCCCTCCACTTT
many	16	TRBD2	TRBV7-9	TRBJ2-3	CASSLTLAGNFYTQYF	TGTGCCAGCAGCTTAACTTTAGCGGGAAACTTCTATACGCAGTATTTT
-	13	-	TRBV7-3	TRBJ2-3	CASSPRPPDTQYF	TGTGCCAGCAGCCCCCGACCCCCGGATACGCAGTATTTT
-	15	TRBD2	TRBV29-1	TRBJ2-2	CSGSGSGEYTGELFF	TGCAGCGGCTCGGGTAGCGGGGAGTACACCGGGGAGCTGTTTTTT
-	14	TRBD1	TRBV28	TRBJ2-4	CASSLSRTGYSVDF	TGTGCCAGCAGTCTTTCTCGGACAGGGTATTCGGTGGACTTC
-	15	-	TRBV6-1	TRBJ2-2	CASNDWGRHTGELFF	TGTGCCAGCAATGATTGGGGAAGGCACACCGGGGAGCTGTTTTTT
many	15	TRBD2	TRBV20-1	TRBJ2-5	CSLTPLAGDQETQYF	TGCAGTCTTACTCCGTTGGCGGGAGACCAAGAGACCCAGTACTTC
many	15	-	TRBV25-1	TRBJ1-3	CASSSSGVSGNTIYF	TGTGCCAGCAGTTCATCCGGGGTTTCTGGAAACACCATATATTTT
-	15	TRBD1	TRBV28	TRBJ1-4	CASSRTGGTNEKLFF	TGTGCCAGCAGTCGGACAGGGGGAACTAATGAAAAACTGTTTTTT
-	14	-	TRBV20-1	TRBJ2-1	CSARIRAAGNEQFF	TGCAGTGCTAGAATAAGGGCCGCGGGGAATGAGCAGTTCTTC
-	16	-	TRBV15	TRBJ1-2	CATHRSTNRLVYGYTF	TGTGCCACCCACAGGTCGACCAACCGGTTGGTCTATGGCTACACCTTC
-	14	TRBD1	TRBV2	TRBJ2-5	CASRADRGRETQYF	TGTGCCAGCAGAGCTGACAGGGGTCGTGAGACCCAGTACTTC
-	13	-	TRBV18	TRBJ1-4	CASSLSINEKLFF	TGTGCCAGCTCGTTGTCCATTAATGAAAAACTGTTTTTT
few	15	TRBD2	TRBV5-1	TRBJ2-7	CASSPGLATTGQQYF	TGCGCCAGCAGCCCGGGACTAGCGACAACCGGGCAGCAGTACTTC
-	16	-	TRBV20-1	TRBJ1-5	CSARVKRQPPNQPQHF	TGCAGTGCTAGAGTCAAAAGACAACCTCCAAATCAGCCCCAGCATTTT
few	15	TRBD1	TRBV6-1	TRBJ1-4	CASSGRQGQNEKLFF	TGTGCCAGCAGTGGCCGACAGGGCCAGAATGAAAAACTGTTTTTT
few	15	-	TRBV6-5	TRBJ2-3	CASSYPETVTDTQYF	TGTGCCAGCAGTTACCCTGAGACGGTCACAGATACGCAGTATTTT
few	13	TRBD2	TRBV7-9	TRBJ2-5	CASSYRGGETQYF	TGTGCCAGCAGCTACCGGGGGGGGGAGACCCAGTACTTC
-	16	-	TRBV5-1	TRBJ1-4	CASSAVADSRNEKLFF	TGCGCCAGCAGCGCGGTCGCGGACAGTCGAAATGAAAAACTGTTTTTT
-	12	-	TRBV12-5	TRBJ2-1	CASGPPEGEQFF	TGTGCTAGTGGTCCCCCAGAAGGCGAGCAGTTCTTC
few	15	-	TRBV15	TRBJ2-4	CATSRDGLAKNIQYF	TGTGCCACCAGCAGAGACGGTTTAGCCAAAAACATTCAGTACTTC
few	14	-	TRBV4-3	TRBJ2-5	CASSQGTGGETQYF	TGCGCCAGCAGCCAAGGGACAGGAGGGGAGACCCAGTACTTC